Presented here are 26 T cell receptor beta chains from one specimen sequenced in a study of tumour-infiltrating T cells in Burkitt lymphoma. Generated by immunoSEQ multiplex PCR, the TCRdb table keeps only in-frame clones and is missing some. The sample yields some 14,000 clones, 60% to 80% seen once. Sequencing was done on a sample of tumor tissue. These receptors were taken from a human donor with diffuse large B-cell lymphoma.

The V call is TRBV6-6, the J call TRBJ1-1, with D tentatively TRBD1 (6 bases). Germline V gives CDR1 MNHNY, CDR2 SVGAGI (reference sequence). The V gene lost 5 bases and the J gene lost 5 bases, with 18 bases spanning the gap. The CDR3 spans 15 residues. DNA for the CDR3: TGTGCCAGCAGTCCAACGACAGGCCTAGGGACTGAAGCTTTCTTT. Its translation: CASSPTTGLGTEAFF.

The chain uses TRBV9 and TRBJ1-2; D is undetermined. Trimming cost V 4 bases and J 6 bases, with 10 bases left between them. CDR1 is SGDLS and CDR2 is YYNGEE in the germline V gene. CDR3 length: 12 amino acids. CDR3: CASSSDLDGYTF. For the CDR3, the DNA is TGTGCCAGCAGCTCCGACCTAGATGGCTACACCTTC.

The V and J genes are TRBV11-3 and TRBJ2-5; D remains ambiguous. Per germline, CDR1 SGHNT and CDR2 YENEEA. Trimming took off 1 base at V and 5 bases at J, with 11 bases between the two ends. CDR3 length equals 14 residues. The CDR3 DNA sequence: TGTGCCAGCAGCTTAGGAACAGCAACGGAGACCCAGTACTTC. Amino acids: CASSLGTATETQYF.

This clone has a handful of counts. This chain links TRBV5-1 with TRBJ2-5; no clear D. The CDR3 length is 13 residues. Germline V gives CDR1 SGHRS, CDR2 YFSETQ. Trimming cost V 4 bases and J 2 bases, with 9 bases left between them. CDR3 in amino acids: CASSPGRQETQYF. The CDR3 DNA is TGCGCCAGCAGCCCCGGAAGACAAGAGACCCAGTACTTC.

The chain couples TRBV4-1 to TRBJ1-1, with D perhaps matching TRBD1 (6 bases). CDR1 is MGHRA and CDR2 is YSYEKL in the germline V gene. The germline V and J ends were trimmed by 4 bases and 1 base, with 19 bases remaining between them. CDR3 length: 17 amino acids. The CDR3 DNA sequence: TGCGCCAGCAGCCCATACCCCGCCGGGGGGCAGAACACTGAAGCTTTCTTT. It codes for CASSPYPAGGQNTEAFF.

This clone was found a few times. The chain uses TRBV27 and TRBJ1-2, with D possibly being TRBD1 (5 bases). Germline V gene data show CDR1 as MNHEY and CDR2 as SMNVEV (reference sequence). Between the trimmed V and J ends, which lost 0 bases and 4 bases, there was a span of 12 bases. This CDR3 is 15 amino acids long. The CDR3 nucleotides are TGTGCCAGCAGTTTATCGGGGGGGGGAGGCTATGGCTACACCTTC. Protein sequence: CASSLSGGGGYGYTF.

The sample holds a few counts of this clone. The chain has TRBV4-1 and TRBJ2-3, with D perhaps TRBD1 (6 bases). Per the germline V gene, CDR1 is MGHRA and CDR2 is YSYEKL. V was cut by 2 bases and J by 0 bases, with 12 bases left in between. This CDR3 contains 16 residues. CDR3 nucleotides: TGCGCCAGCAGCCAAAGGGACACATTAAGCACAGATACGCAGTATTTT. Residues: CASSQRDTLSTDTQYF.

This chain links TRBV30 with TRBJ1-4; D unresolved. Germline V lookup: CDR1 GTSNPN, CDR2 SVGIG (reference sequence). This CDR3 region has 13 residues. V gave up 4 bases and J gave up 5 bases, with 11 bases separating them. CDR3 sequence: CAWTILGNEKLFF. The CDR3 DNA reads as TGTGCCTGGACGATTTTGGGGAATGAAAAACTGTTTTTT.

The CDR3 spells CASSHRDRRSYEQYF. The CDR3, as DNA: TGTGCCAGCAGCCACCGGGACAGGAGATCCTACGAGCAGTACTTC. The chain employs TRBV7-9 and TRBJ2-7; 8 bases are shared with TRBD1. Germline CDR1 and CDR2: SEHNR and FQNEAQ (reference sequence). The V gene end was trimmed by 5 bases and the J gene end by 1 base; junction bases not matched to a gene: 7. The CDR3 is 15 amino acids.

The chain couples TRBV5-1 to TRBJ2-2; D gene uncertain. Trimming took 1 base from V and 2 from J, leaving 9 bases between them. Germline CDR1 reads SGHRS; CDR2 reads YFSETQ. The CDR3 has 15 amino acids. The CDR3 protein is CASSLTRANTGELFF. CDR3 in DNA: TGCGCCAGCAGCTTGACTCGGGCCAACACCGGGGAGCTGTTTTTT.

This chain joins TRBV19 and TRBJ1-1, with D possibly matching TRBD1 (6 bases). The V gene lost 8 bases and the J gene lost 8 bases, with 12 bases spanning the gap. Looked up from germline, CDR1 is LNHDA and CDR2 is SQIVND (reference sequence). The CDR3 consists of 11 residues. Here the CDR3 reads CASRWTVEAFF. CDR3 in DNA: TGTGCCAGTCGGTGGACAGTAGAAGCTTTCTTT.

This clone occurred once. V and J are TRBV5-4 and TRBJ1-2; D is unresolved. Trimming removed 3 bases from V and 6 bases from J, with 15 bases in between. This CDR3 comprises 14 residues. Germline loops: CDR1 SGHNT, CDR2 YYREEE (reference sequence). CDR3 in amino acids: CASSSVSTLDGYTF. In DNA, the CDR3 is TGTGCCAGCAGCTCCGTATCAACGTTGGATGGCTACACCTTC.

The V call is TRBV29-1, the J call TRBJ1-2, with a possible D match to TRBD1 (5 bases). CDR3 length: 11 residues. Per germline, CDR1 SQVTM and CDR2 ANQGSEA. V lost 6 bases, J lost 1 base, and 6 bases lay in between. CDR3 nucleotide sequence: TGCAGCGTACAGGATAACTATGGCTACACCTTC. The encoded protein is CSVQDNYGYTF.

Within the sample, this clone is large. The CDR3 nucleotides are TGCGCCAGCAGCCAAAAGCGGGGGAACACCGGGGAGCTGTTTTTT. This codes for CASSQKRGNTGELFF. The chain has TRBV4-1 and TRBJ2-2; 7 bases are a match to TRBD2. With 2 bases clipped from V and 1 base from J, the junction kept 1 base outside the gene matches. Looked up from germline, CDR1 is MGHRA and CDR2 is YSYEKL. The CDR3 spans 15 residues.

The rearrangement links TRBV6-5 to TRBJ1-1; D uncertain. Germline V gene lookup returns CDR1 MNHEY and CDR2 SVGAGI. The CDR3 sequence is 13 residues long. Trimming took off 5 bases at V and 2 bases at J, with 9 bases between the two ends. The CDR3: CASSEAVNTEAFF. The CDR3, as DNA: TGTGCCAGCAGTGAAGCTGTTAACACTGAAGCTTTCTTT.

V usage is TRBV27 and J usage is TRBJ2-3; tentative D call: TRBD2 (5 bases). The V gene's germline CDR1 is MNHEY and CDR2 SMNVEV (reference sequence). V lost 3 bases and J lost 1, with 17 bases in between. The CDR3 covers 17 residues. DNA for the CDR3: TGTGCCAGCAGTTTGTCTGTAAGGGAGATGGGCACAGATACGCAGTATTTT. Translating it yields CASSLSVREMGTDTQYF.

This clone has more than one count but fewer than ten. The chain combines TRBV30 with TRBJ1-4; TRBD1 might be the D (6 bases). V lost 1 base and J 8 bases, leaving 14 bases between the germline ends. The CDR3 has 14 residues. The germline gives CDR1 GTSNPN, CDR2 SVGIG (reference sequence). CDR3 sequence reads: CAWSEDRPKEKLFF. The CDR3 DNA follows: TGTGCCTGGAGTGAAGACAGGCCGAAAGAAAAACTGTTTTTT.

The rearrangement joins TRBV9 to TRBJ2-3; TRBD1 might be the D (5 bases). This CDR3 contains 18 residues. CDR1 is SGDLS and CDR2 is YYNGEE in the germline V gene. Between the trimmed V and J ends, which lost 1 base and 1 base, there was a span of 19 bases. In DNA form, the CDR3 reads TGTGCCAGCAGCGTAACTACGGCGGACATGTTACGCACAGATACGCAGTATTTT. It is translated as CASSVTTADMLRTDTQYF.

As to this clone: The junction departs from germline at one end; a sequencing error may be responsible. The chain carries TRBV10-3 and TRBJ2-3; a possible D gene is TRBD2 (6 bases). Germline-derived CDR1 and CDR2 are ENHRY and SYGVKD. The CDR3 has 14 residues. CDR3 loop: CTISEGGYTDTQYF. The CDR3, as DNA: TGTACCATCAGTGAAGGAGGGTACACAGATACGCAGTATTTT.

This chain links TRBV27 with TRBJ2-3; D not resolved. The germline V gene encodes CDR1 MNHEY and CDR2 SMNVEV (reference sequence). The CDR3 sequence is 16 residues long. Trimming pared 0 bases from V and 1 base from J, leaving 11 bases between. The CDR3 protein is CASSLSRRGGTDTQYF. Here the CDR3 DNA reads TGTGCCAGCAGTTTATCGCGCCGAGGTGGCACAGATACGCAGTATTTT.

The V gene is TRBV5-6, the J gene TRBJ2-5; 9 bases fit TRBD2. Germline assignment: CDR1 SGHDT and CDR2 YYEEEE. The ends lost 5 bases at V and 9 bases at J; junction bases unmatched: 8. The CDR3 runs to 13 residues. DNA of the CDR3: TGTGCCAGCAGTACGGGACTAGCCGGGGCCCAGTACTTC. It encodes CASSTGLAGAQYF.

The chain carries TRBV2 and TRBJ2-7; 7 nucleotides line up with TRBD1. After removal of 9 bases from V and 4 bases from J, the junction contained 6 bases not matched to a gene. Germline V gene data show CDR1 as SNHLY and CDR2 as FYNNEI. The CDR3 is 12 amino acids. The CDR3 here is CASTGTAYEQYF. In DNA form, the CDR3 reads TGTGCCAGTACCGGGACAGCATACGAGCAGTACTTC.

The rearrangement links TRBV7-9 to TRBJ2-1; the D is unclear. Germline CDR1 and CDR2: SEHNR and FQNEAQ (reference sequence). The CDR3 is 12 residues long. V was shortened by 4 bases and J by 8 bases, with 9 bases between the two germline ends. CDR3 in DNA: TGTGCCAGCAGCTCGTTTTCGGATGAGCAGTTCTTC. Translated, it gives CASSSFSDEQFF.

The chain carries TRBV6-5 and TRBJ2-7; D is unresolved. V dropped 0 bases and J dropped 6 bases, with 15 bases sitting between them. This CDR3 contains 15 residues. From germline, CDR1 is MNHEY and CDR2 SVGAGI. For the CDR3, the DNA is TGTGCCAGCAGTTACTCGAATACTCTAGGCACCGAGCAGTACTTC. Its translation: CASSYSNTLGTEQYF.

This clone has just one count. This rearrangement joins TRBV14 to TRBJ2-3, with 8 bases matching TRBD1. CDR1 SGHDN and CDR2 FVKESK come from the germline V gene. The CDR3 covers 16 residues. V gave up 1 base and J gave up 3 bases; unmatched junction bases: 6. The CDR3 DNA reads as TGTGCCAGCAGCCAAGTTACAGGGGGATGGACAGATACGCAGTATTTT. It translates to CASSQVTGGWTDTQYF.

As concerns this clone: Compared with germline, one end of the junction differs, possibly owing to a read error. The chain is built from TRBV5-1 and TRBJ2-4, with D maybe TRBD1 (6 bases). CDR1 is SGHRS, CDR2 YFSETQ, per germline. The CDR3 sequence is 17 residues long. Here the CDR3 DNA reads TGCGCCAGCAGCTTGGCTAACCTAGGGACACCCAAAAACATTCAGTATTTC. This codes for CASSLANLGTPKNIQYF.